This T cell receptor (beta chain) stems from a study of early T cells in non-severe SARS-CoV-2 infection. Findings and limits, study-wide: VDJdb matching favored anti-spike CD8 responses, missing private and CD4 specificities.

TCRdb re-called the 5' RACE reads through MiXCR, storing one row per CDR3 protein. The repertoire holds about 83,000 distinct CDR3 sequences, with more than 9% as singletons. Germline CDR1 is KGHDR and CDR2 is SFDVKD. The CDR3 loop spans 16 amino acids. V lost 1 base to trimming and J lost 0 bases, with 9 bases between them. In this sample, this clonotype turned up a few times. Its target is not known. This receptor was taken from an adult who was a healthcare worker with PCR-confirmed SARS-CoV-2 infection or an uninfected control (not recorded which). The chain uses TRBV24-1 and TRBJ2-1; D not resolved. What was sequenced was whole blood. As DNA, the CDR3 is TGTGCCACCAGTGATTTATTTCCGAGCTCCTACAATGAGCAGTTCTTC. As protein: CATSDLFPSSYNEQFF.